The present TCR beta chain was sequenced within a study of shared clonotypes between healthy human individuals. Study conclusions and caveats: Naive subsets, compared against memory subsets, generally had larger estimated richness values. Between a handful of donors, naive CD4 clonotypes were shared at a level of around 4.9%.

Of note for this clone: The antigen remains unidentified. The DNA is left out, because the CDR3 cannot be placed on it with certainty; the CDR3 is given as TCRdb lists it. The same CDR3 also results from other DNA sequences found in this sample.

Naive CD4+ cells were CD45RA-selected; the remaining cells were memory. The germline CDR1 and CDR2 sequences are MDHEN and SYDVKM. 16 amino acids form the CDR3, both terminal residues included. Per the original methods: In the immunoSEQ data, sequences were junction-only and lacked quality scores, so filtering differed. Data came from immunoSEQ multiplex PCR; TCRdb stores just in-frame clones and leaves some out. The DNA was the basis for D and trimming; V, J and clone size are from that table. The sample lists roughly 640,000 clones; approximately 97% were seen once. The sequence came from a young woman in good health. The chain couples TRBV28 to TRBJ2-7; the table's D call TRBD1 went unverified against the DNA. The sequenced sample was naive CD4+ T cells sorted from blood. Subset of the sample: CD45RA+ positively selected. CDR3 protein: CASSSSGQGALVEQYF.